What follows is one T cell receptor beta chain and its context. A few counts support this clonotype. Its antigen remains undetermined. The input lacks base qualities; no much larger clone sits a single base away. These data are taken from a study of T-cell reconstitution after alpha-beta-depleted transplantation in children (dated by TCRdb to 2015 to 2016). For context, the study as a whole: T-cell immune reconstitution after TCRalphabeta/CD19-depleted allogeneic hematopoietic cell transplantation in children was quantitatively tracked in the study by means of TCR repertoire profiling.

According to the study, the label for this sample's treatment or condition signals: allogeneic hematopoietic cell transplantation with graft depleted of TCRalphabeta T cells and CD19 B cells. The transplant recipients were children given TCRalphabeta/CD19-depleted allogeneic hematopoietic cell grafts. The CDR3 measures 11 amino acids from cysteine to phenylalanine. Of the read, only the CDR3 DNA is kept; its 33 bases are in frame from base 1. A distance of 13 bases separates the germline ends of V and J, which lose 8 bases and 12 bases respectively. The full study reports these points: Hyperexpanded clone frequencies declined over subsequent months; after one year, T-cell counts and TCRbeta diversity were mostly attributed to newly produced T cells. Apparently early alphabetaT-cell count recovery about two months after transplant reportedly relied on only several hundred rapidly expanded clones derived from non-depleted graft cells. In some patients, the high TCRbeta diversity seen at day 60 was put down to recipient T cells and intrathymic progenitors that had survived conditioning.

The library relied on PCR. The sequencer listed for this sample is Illumina HiSeq 2500. To normalize quantification of the TCRbeta repertoire, the TCR libraries were built with molecular barcoding that relied on unique molecular identifiers. The public reads were quality trimmed at Q25 with fastp and then assembled into clones with MiXCR by TCRdb, keeping productive beta chains. Rows matching on CDR3 protein sequence are summarized as one entry with the most common DNA and genes. This sample gives approximately 490,000 distinct CDR3 sequences in total; under 12% of them show up just once. 2% to 2.5% of the sample comes from the top ten.

This chain is built from TRBV12-3 or TRBV12-4 and TRBJ1-4; a weak D assignment points to TRBD1 (6 bases agree). The sequencing used PBMCs, collected before TCRalphabeta/CD19-depleted stem cell transplant. The source of this sequence is a child aged 2-15 years with inherited bone marrow failure, due to receive a stem cell transplant. The CDR3 sequence is CASSGRGELFF. The nucleotide sequence reads as follows: TGTGCCAGCTCTGGCAGGGGAGAACTGTTTTTT.